This TCR beta chain appears in the sequencing data of a study of T cells after yellow fever vaccination. In the case of this clonotype: Its antigen is currently unknown.

As TCR cDNA was made by 5'RACE template switching, a universal primer site and UMIs were added. Via MiXCR, TCRdb re-called the 5' RACE reads, giving one row per CDR3 protein. This table holds 450,000 to 550,000 distinct CDR3 sequences, about a fifth found once. General study findings and limits: Abundant clonotypes from the bulk population could get into FACS-sorted repertoires as contaminants. Post-booster repertoires again held most primary-vaccination clones (about 96% CD4, roughly 89% CD8).

The ends were cut back, 6 bases at V and 0 bases at J, with 6 bases in the middle. CDR3 length: 14 residues. Germline CDR1 MNHEY, CDR2 SVGEGT. V gene TRBV6-2 or TRBV6-3 combines with J gene TRBJ2-6; no firm D call. Here the sequenced sample was PBMCs, taken more than 20 days after the first yellow fever vaccination. This receptor was identified in a man younger than 30 who received the YFV17D yellow fever vaccine. This chain's CDR3 is CASREFSGANVLTF. The DNA of the CDR3 is TGTGCCAGCAGGGAGTTCTCTGGGGCCAACGTCCTGACTTTC.